The entry below describes one T cell receptor beta chain. This sample is drawn from a study of blood T cell repertoires in COVID-19. The wider study: Acute and convalescent COVID-19 specimens originated in the United States, Italy and Spain. PBMCs, B-cell-depleted T cells, or T cells were the source of the cDNA or gDNA that made up the material.

Profiling relied on immunoSEQ multiplex PCR, and the TCRdb table lists in-frame clones only, not all of them. The sample contains around 63,000 clones, about nine tenths of which appear only once. Sequencing was carried out using peripheral blood. This sequence originates from a woman older than 75 with acute or convalescent COVID-19.

The CDR3 sequence: CASSPRFGPNSPLHF. CDR3 in DNA: TGTGCCAGCAGCCCGAGGTTTGGCCCGAATTCACCCCTCCACTTT. The chain employs TRBV3-1 (or the pseudogene TRBV3-2) and TRBJ1-6, with D unresolved. The CDR3 spans 15 residues. The germline V and J ends were trimmed by 4 bases and 7 bases, with 14 bases remaining between them. Germline V gene sequence: CDR1 LGHDT, CDR2 YNNKEL (reference sequence).